The 28 T cell receptor beta chains presented below share a single source sample, sequenced in a study of cytomegalovirus exposure and HLA in healthy donors. Assay: immunoSEQ multiplex PCR; the TCRdb copy retains only in-frame clones and omits some. The data show 150,000 to 200,000 clones, 70% to 90% seen once. The sequencing sample was made of PBMCs. Source of these receptors: a man in his thirties or forties in good health and CMV-seropositive.

A word on this clone: Distinct nucleotide sequences in the sample also encode this CDR3. The chain has TRBV2 and TRBJ1-6; 9 bases agree with TRBD1. The CDR3 has 15 residues. Germline values: CDR1 SNHLY, CDR2 FYNNEI. V lost 8 bases and J lost 6; bases outside the gene matches: 8. The CDR3 reads CASSGTGNINSPLHF. The CDR3 DNA reads TGTGCCAGCTCCGGGACAGGGAATATTAATTCACCCCTCCACTTT.

CDR3 sequence reads: CASSLQGLEETQYF. In nucleotides, the CDR3 is TGTGCCAGCAGTCTACAGGGGTTAGAAGAGACCCAGTACTTC. The J gene is TRBJ2-5, the V gene TRBV2, with 7 nucleotides matching TRBD1. The CDR3 totals 14 residues. Germline V gene sequence: CDR1 SNHLY, CDR2 FYNNEI. The J segment lost 3 bases and the V segment lost 5 bases, leaving 6 bases of the junction unmatched.

DNA of the CDR3: TGTGCCAGCAGCTGGGACAGGGTATTTGAAGCTTTCTTT. Its translation is CASSWDRVFEAFF. This chain joins TRBV5-4 and TRBJ1-1; 9 bases are shared with TRBD1. V trimming: 3 bases; J trimming: 7 bases; junction bases outside the gene matches: 4. In germline, CDR1 is SGHNT, CDR2 YYREEE (reference sequence). The CDR3 consists of 13 residues.

This clone was observed a few times. This chain uses TRBV4-3 with TRBJ1-5; D is uncertain. Trimming removed 0 bases from V and 6 bases from J, with 9 bases in between. The CDR3 runs to 14 residues. The germline gives CDR1 LGHNA, CDR2 YSLEER. For the CDR3, the DNA is TGCGCCAGCAGCCAAGACGTATTCGGTCAGCCCCAGCATTTT. Protein product: CASSQDVFGQPQHF.

In DNA form, the CDR3 reads TGTGCCAGCAGCCAAGATAGCAGGACAGGGGGCGGAGGGGCCAAAAACATTCAGTACTTC. Its protein product is CASSQDSRTGGGGAKNIQYF. The genes are TRBV14 and TRBJ2-4, with TRBD1 matching over 11 bases. Germline CDR1 reads SGHDN; CDR2 reads FVKESK. The CDR3 loop spans 20 amino acids. Trimming removed 0 bases from V and 1 base from J; junction bases left unmatched: 11.

The rearrangement links TRBV6-6 to TRBJ2-7, with a weak D call TRBD2 (6 bases). Trimming took off 6 bases at V and 4 bases at J, with 13 bases between the two ends. Germline CDR1 reads MNHNY; CDR2 reads SVGAGI (reference sequence). The CDR3 loop spans 13 amino acids. The CDR3, as DNA: TGTGCCAGCAGCCCACCGGAGGGGTACGAGCAGTACTTC. Its protein product is CASSPPEGYEQYF.

The rearrangement joins TRBV19 to TRBJ2-7; 7 nucleotides line up with TRBD1. The junction had 5 bases not matched to a gene; V was cut back by 1 base and J by 2 bases. The CDR3 runs 15 residues. CDR1 and CDR2 (germline): LNHDA, SQIVND (reference sequence). CDR3 sequence (DNA): TGTGCCAGTAGTATAGGACCGGGACAGCCCTACGAGCAGTACTTC. Encoded protein: CASSIGPGQPYEQYF.

Concerning this clone: A read error may account for a junction end that differs from germline. This chain joins TRBV25-1 and TRBJ2-7; D not certain. The CDR3 sequence is 9 residues long. Germline V gene lookup returns CDR1 MGHDK and CDR2 SYGVNS. This CDR3 reads CASSESWPF. The CDR3 region has the DNA TGTGCCAGCAGTGAATCTTGGCCCTTC.

This clone occurred once. This chain joins TRBV9 and TRBJ1-2; TRBD1 aligns across 9 bases. The germline CDR1 and CDR2 sequences are SGDLS and YYNGEE. CDR3 length equals 15 residues. V shed 3 bases and J 7 bases; nucleotides not matched to a gene: 10. The CDR3 region is CASSAERTGATGYTF. The DNA of the CDR3 is TGTGCCAGCAGCGCAGAAAGGACAGGGGCGACTGGCTACACCTTC.

The V call is TRBV9, the J call TRBJ2-3, with 11 bases lining up with TRBD2. Trimming removed 4 bases from V and 6 bases from J; junction bases left unmatched: 4. The CDR3 sequence is 14 residues long. Germline CDR1 reads SGDLS; CDR2 reads YYNGEE. Here the CDR3 reads CASSPRLAGDTQYF. The CDR3 nucleotides read TGTGCCAGCAGCCCTCGACTAGCGGGGGATACGCAGTATTTT.

A single count supports this clone. The chain carries TRBV11-3 and TRBJ2-3; 10 bases are a match to TRBD2. The V and J ends lost 8 bases and 8 bases, in that order; junction bases with no gene match: 4. Germline V gene lookup returns CDR1 SGHNT and CDR2 YENEEA. This CDR3 is built from 12 residues. In DNA, the CDR3 is TGTGCCAGCTCCGGACTAGCGGCTACGCAGTATTTT. Translating it yields CASSGLAATQYF.

The rearrangement uses TRBV7-9 and TRBJ1-2; TRBD1 is a possible D gene (6 bases). Germline CDR1 reads SEHNR; CDR2 reads FQNEAQ (reference sequence). V lost 2 bases to trimming and J lost 5 bases, with 21 bases between them. CDR3 length: 17 amino acids. The CDR3 spells CASSLKATGQGLYGYTF. The CDR3 bases are TGTGCCAGCAGCTTAAAGGCGACAGGCCAGGGCCTTTATGGCTACACCTTC.

This clone has just one count. The chain has TRBV19 and TRBJ1-4; D might be TRBD1 (5 bases). The V gene's germline CDR1 is LNHDA and CDR2 SQIVND (reference sequence). The CDR3 is 15 amino acids. The V gene lost 3 bases and the J gene lost 4 bases, with 12 bases spanning the gap. CDR3 amino acids: CASSIWGSDNEKLFF. For the CDR3, the DNA is TGTGCCAGTAGTATCTGGGGCAGTGATAATGAAAAACTGTTTTTT.

This chain joins TRBV19 and TRBJ1-5; D not certain. This CDR3 comprises 13 residues. With 4 bases removed from V and 3 bases from J, the gap between germline ends came to 7 bases. Germline CDR1 is LNHDA and CDR2 is SQIVND (reference sequence). The CDR3 DNA reads TGTGCCAGTAGTAAAGGAGCCAATCAGCCCCAGCATTTT. This translates into CASSKGANQPQHF.

The rearrangement uses TRBV19 and TRBJ1-2; 7 nucleotides match TRBD1. This CDR3 is built from 14 residues. J was trimmed by 7 bases and V by 5 bases; bases with no gene match: 10. Germline V gives CDR1 LNHDA, CDR2 SQIVND (reference sequence). CDR3 coding DNA: TGTGCCAGTAGTGTCGCCACAGGGGTCGGTGGCTACACCTTC. Translating it yields CASSVATGVGGYTF.

This sequence joins TRBV7-2 and TRBJ2-5, with TRBD2 identical over 12 bases. The CDR3 runs 16 residues. Germline V lookup: CDR1 SGHTA, CDR2 FQGNSA. V lost 4 bases and J lost 0; bases outside the gene matches: 3. The CDR3 sequence: CASSWTSGVNQETQYF. DNA for the CDR3: TGTGCCAGCAGCTGGACTAGCGGGGTCAACCAAGAGACCCAGTACTTC.

The V and J genes are TRBV5-4 and TRBJ2-7; D is possibly TRBD1 (6 bases). Trimming shortened V by 5 bases and J by 4 bases, and 16 bases separated the two germline ends. The germline gives CDR1 SGHNT, CDR2 YYREEE (reference sequence). The length of the CDR3 is 14 residues. The CDR3 loop is CASRTVDSEYEQYF. The CDR3 DNA reads TGTGCCAGCAGGACGGTGGACAGTGAGTACGAGCAGTACTTC.

The count of this clone is one. The chain recombines TRBV5-1 with TRBJ2-3; D may be TRBD1 (5 bases). Trimming took 0 bases from V and 0 from J, leaving 14 bases between them. The CDR3 is 17 amino acids. Germline CDR1 is SGHRS and CDR2 is YFSETQ. This chain's CDR3 is CASSLEQAESSTDTQYF. For the CDR3, the DNA is TGCGCCAGCAGCTTGGAACAGGCTGAATCTAGCACAGATACGCAGTATTTT.

The chain couples TRBV9 to TRBJ2-1; D may be TRBD1 (8 bases). The length of the CDR3 is 14 residues. Trimming took 4 bases from V and 8 from J, leaving 16 bases between them. Germline V gives CDR1 SGDLS, CDR2 YYNGEE. CDR3 DNA: TGTGCCAGCAGCTCCCGGACAGGGAGGGATGAGCAGTTCTTC. This encodes CASSSRTGRDEQFF.

The chain couples TRBV5-5 to TRBJ2-1; D perhaps matches TRBD2 (7 bases). The CDR3 is 15 amino acids. The V end lost 4 bases, the J end lost 0 bases, and 11 bases lay between the germline ends. Germline V gives CDR1 SGHKS, CDR2 YYEKEE (reference sequence). CDR3 nucleotides: TGTGCCAGCAGCGAGGGGGGGAGCTCCTACAATGAGCAGTTCTTC. Protein: CASSEGGSSYNEQFF.

The V gene is TRBV27, the J gene TRBJ2-3, with TRBD2 matching over 8 bases. The CDR3 sequence is 15 residues long. Germline CDR1 reads MNHEY; CDR2 reads SMNVEV (reference sequence). V lost 5 bases to trimming and J lost 5 bases; unmatched junction nucleotides: 9. CDR3 DNA sequence: TGTGCCAGCAGTGGGCGGGGGGCCGGGGAAGATACGCAGTATTTT. Translation: CASSGRGAGEDTQYF.

V usage is TRBV6-1 and J usage is TRBJ2-7, with TRBD1 identical over 8 bases. Germline V lookup: CDR1 MNHNS, CDR2 SASEGT. The CDR3 is 12 residues long. V trimming: 7 bases; J trimming: 3 bases; junction bases outside the gene matches: 2. CDR3 loop: CASTDRGYEQYF. CDR3 nucleotides: TGTGCCAGCACCGACAGGGGCTACGAGCAGTACTTC.

The CDR3 nucleotides read TGTGCCAGCAGTTACTCAGGGGGCATCAATGAGCAGTTCTTC. Its translation: CASSYSGGINEQFF. The V gene is TRBV6-5, the J gene TRBJ2-1, with 7 bases fitting TRBD1. CDR1 is MNHEY, CDR2 SVGAGI, per germline. The CDR3 runs 14 residues. V lost 0 bases, J lost 6 bases, and 2 bases stayed unmatched.

The chain employs TRBV5-5 and TRBJ2-7, with D maybe TRBD1 (6 bases). The CDR3 contains 15 residues. With 4 bases removed from V and 2 bases from J, the gap between germline ends came to 16 bases. Per germline, CDR1 SGHKS and CDR2 YYEKEE (reference sequence). Here the CDR3 reads CASSPAVQGPYEQYF. CDR3 nucleotide sequence: TGTGCCAGCAGCCCCGCGGTACAGGGCCCCTACGAGCAGTACTTC.

This rearrangement joins TRBV4-1 to TRBJ2-7, with 9 nucleotides matching TRBD2. CDR3 length: 16 amino acids. Germline V gives CDR1 MGHRA, CDR2 YSYEKL. V was clipped by 4 bases and J by 1 base; unmatched bases: 8. As DNA, the CDR3 is TGCGCCAGCAGCCGAAGACACGCGGGGGGGTCCTACGAGCAGTACTTC. Translating it yields CASSRRHAGGSYEQYF.

The rearrangement joins TRBV30 to TRBJ2-7, with 7 positions matching TRBD1. Germline lookup yields CDR1 GTSNPN and CDR2 SVGIG (reference sequence). V lost 2 bases, J lost 3 bases, and 13 bases stayed unmatched. The CDR3 consists of 16 residues. The CDR3 spells CAWSRFSGTANYEQYF. The CDR3, as DNA: TGTGCCTGGAGTCGGTTTTCCGGGACAGCCAACTACGAGCAGTACTTC.

The CDR3 sequence: CASSLRKENTEAFF. Written as DNA, the CDR3 is TGTGCCAGCAGTTTGAGAAAAGAGAACACTGAAGCTTTCTTT. The chain has TRBV27 and TRBJ1-1, with D unclear. V was trimmed by 3 bases and J by 1 base, leaving 9 bases between them. The CDR3 has 14 amino acids. The germline CDR1 and CDR2 sequences are MNHEY and SMNVEV (reference sequence).

The chain links TRBV6-5 to TRBJ1-1; no firm D call. The germline V and J ends were trimmed by 0 bases and 4 bases, with 9 bases remaining between them. The CDR3 has 14 amino acids. Germline CDR1 reads MNHEY; CDR2 reads SVGAGI. CDR3: CASSYSTVGTEAFF. DNA for the CDR3: TGTGCCAGCAGTTACTCGACTGTGGGCACTGAAGCTTTCTTT.